This TCR beta chain was observed in a study of shared T cell receptors in the human thymus. This clone was seen a handful of times. Germline CDR1 is SQVTM and CDR2 is ANQGSEA. This CDR3 is built from 10 residues. Trimming cost V 6 bases and J 6 bases, with 5 bases left between them. TCRdb keeps only in-frame clones here, not all; method: immunoSEQ multiplex PCR. This sample yields some 660,000 clones, of which 87% are seen a single time; roughly 0.0094% belongs to the top ten. These data also featured in a second study, about human thymus T cells. That paper notes: Donor material was obtained from healthy Finnish infants undergoing corrective surgery for congenital heart defects. Thymic material originated from resections removed in the course of corrective heart surgery. Thymic and blood repertoires seemed to favor certain V and J genes. Related work showed strongly overlapping thymic repertoires across unrelated individuals.

The chain is built from TRBV29-1 and TRBJ1-4; no reliable D call. The sequencing input was thymocytes. The receptor was derived from a boy under three years old with a congenital heart defect. CDR3 sequence reads: CSVLYEKLFF. In DNA form, the CDR3 reads TGCAGCGTCCTTTATGAAAAACTGTTTTTT.